One and the same sample provided the 5 T cell receptor beta chains below, sequenced in a study of T-cell memory formation after mild COVID-19. One entry per CDR3 protein, called by TCRdb with MiXCR from the 5' RACE reads. Here the sample spans nearly 350,000 distinct CDR3 sequences, 13% being singletons. Sample: PBMCs or a T cell subset sorted from them (not recorded which). These receptors came from a man aged 18 to 35 who had mild COVID-19 (a few samples of this study predate the infection). Cell type and time point are not known.

V usage is TRBV3-1 and J usage is TRBJ2-2; possibly TRBD1 or TRBD2 for D (5 bases each). The CDR3 has 15 residues. From germline, CDR1 is LGHDT and CDR2 YNNKEL (reference sequence). Trimming removed 4 bases from V and 6 bases from J, with 15 bases in between. The CDR3 nucleotides are TGTGCCAGCAGCCTCGGGGCCCCACGTCCCGGGGAGCTGTTTTTT. This encodes CASSLGAPRPGELFF.

This clonotype was observed a few times. The chain uses TRBV4-1 and TRBJ2-2; D unclear. CDR1 MGHRA and CDR2 YSYEKL come from the germline V gene. V lost 0 bases and J 1 base, leaving 12 bases between the germline ends. The CDR3 spans 17 residues. CDR3 amino acids: CASSQEGAGGNTGELFF. CDR3 DNA: TGCGCCAGCAGCCAAGAAGGAGCAGGTGGGAACACCGGGGAGCTGTTTTTT.

This clonotype was seen only a few times. This chain links TRBV24-1 with TRBJ2-1; D unresolved. Germline V gene data show CDR1 as KGHDR and CDR2 as SFDVKD. V lost 7 bases and J 9 bases, leaving 12 bases between the germline ends. The CDR3 is 12 residues long. CDR3 in DNA: TGTGCCACCAGGACCAAGACGGGTGAGCAGTTCTTC. Translated: CATRTKTGEQFF.

This clonotype showed up many times. The chain uses TRBV2 and TRBJ2-5, with 12 bases matching TRBD1. V lost 6 bases to trimming and J lost 5 bases; unmatched junction nucleotides: 7. The CDR3 is 15 amino acids. The V gene's germline CDR1 is SNHLY and CDR2 FYNNEI. The CDR3: CASRTGTGGVETQYF. DNA for the CDR3: TGTGCCAGCAGAACCGGGACAGGGGGCGTGGAGACCCAGTACTTC.

CDR3 amino acids: CASSFRRRTGELFF. The CDR3 DNA follows: TGTGCCAGCAGTTTTCGACGTCGGACCGGGGAGCTGTTTTTT. The chain combines TRBV12-3 or TRBV12-4 with TRBJ2-2; D not resolved. The V end lost 3 bases, the J end lost 5 bases, and 10 bases lay between the germline ends. The CDR3 is 14 residues long.